A single sample is the source of the 18 T cell receptor beta chains below, sequenced in a study of blood T cells in healthy people across ages. It was with a sample-barcoded 5' primer and a J-beta primer mix that a second PCR of roughly 7 to 11 cycles was run. TCRdb reprocessed the 5' RACE reads via MiXCR and lists one record per CDR3 protein. The sample contains over a million distinct CDR3 sequences, around 59% of which appear only once. Sequencing was performed on blood. Source of these receptors: a man between 18 and 29 years old in good health.

The CDR3 DNA follows: TGCAGCGTCATGGTGGGGGAAGGTCACACAGATACGCAGTATTTT. Translating it yields CSVMVGEGHTDTQYF. V usage is TRBV29-1 and J usage is TRBJ2-3; D might be TRBD1 or TRBD2, each matching 5 bases. CDR1 is SQVTM, CDR2 ANQGSEA, per germline. CDR3 length: 15 amino acids. V was trimmed by 6 bases and J by 2 bases, leaving 18 bases between them.

The chain recombines TRBV29-1 with TRBJ2-5, with 8 bases aligning to TRBD1. The length of the CDR3 is 14 residues. From germline, CDR1 is SQVTM and CDR2 ANQGSEA. V shed 6 bases and J 4 bases; nucleotides not matched to a gene: 10. The CDR3 bases are TGCAGCGTCGATGGGACAGGAGGGAGAGAGACCCAGTACTTC. This sequence encodes CSVDGTGGRETQYF. The full variable domain, rest sourced from reference TRBV29-1 and TRBJ2-5, is SAVISQKPSRDICQRGTSLTIQCQVDSQVTMMFWYRQQPGQSLTLIATANQGSEATYESGFVIDKFPISRPNLTFSTLTVSNMSPEDSSIYLCSVDGTGGRETQYFGPGTRLLVL.

The chain uses TRBV7-9 and TRBJ1-3; D is perhaps TRBD1 (6 bases). CDR1 is SEHNR, CDR2 FQNEAQ, per germline (reference sequence). Trimming shortened V by 1 base and J by 1 base, and 17 bases separated the two germline ends. There are 18 residues in the CDR3. CDR3 DNA sequence: TGTGCCAGCAGCTTAGGACCTCAGGGGCCCGGTTCTGGAAACACCATATATTTT. Its translation: CASSLGPQGPGSGNTIYF.

V is TRBV9 and J is TRBJ2-1; TRBD1 might be the D (6 bases). The germline V and J ends were trimmed by 0 bases and 1 base, with 11 bases remaining between them. The CDR3 loop spans 16 amino acids. Germline CDR1 reads SGDLS; CDR2 reads YYNGEE. The CDR3 sequence is CASSVDSGQSYNEQFF. DNA for the CDR3: TGTGCCAGCAGCGTAGATTCCGGACAGTCCTACAATGAGCAGTTCTTC. Combining the CDR3 with reference TRBV9 and TRBJ2-1 gives the whole variable domain DSGVTQTPKHLITATGQRVTLRCSPRSGDLSVYWYQQSLDQGLQFLIQYYNGEERAKGNILERFSAQQFPDLHSELNLSSLELGDSALYFCASSVDSGQSYNEQFFGPGTRLTVL.

J is TRBJ1-1 and V is TRBV7-9, with no clear D. V was trimmed by 6 bases and J by 4 bases, leaving 21 bases between them. Germline V gene data show CDR1 as SEHNR and CDR2 as FQNEAQ (reference sequence). The CDR3 contains 16 residues. The chain's CDR3 is CASRGCDSEGGTEAFF. In DNA, the CDR3 is TGTGCCAGCAGAGGGTGCGATTCGGAAGGAGGCACTGAAGCTTTCTTT.

V and J are TRBV27 and TRBJ2-2; D gene ambiguous. Trimming removed 7 bases at V and 0 bases at J, with 6 bases between. The CDR3 is 13 amino acids. The germline V gene encodes CDR1 MNHEY and CDR2 SMNVEV (reference sequence). DNA for the CDR3: TGTGCCAGCATCCAAACGAACACCGGGGAGCTGTTTTTT. Its translation: CASIQTNTGELFF.

The rearrangement links TRBV18 to TRBJ2-5, with 9 bases identical to TRBD2. Per the germline V gene, CDR1 is KGHSH and CDR2 is LQKENI. The length of the CDR3 is 16 residues. Trimming removed 1 base from V and 1 base from J; junction bases left unmatched: 4. CDR3 in amino acids: CASSPLVAGVQETQYF. CDR3 in DNA: TGTGCCAGCTCACCACTAGTAGCGGGGGTCCAAGAGACCCAGTACTTC.

This chain connects TRBV5-1 to TRBJ2-1, with TRBD1 matching over 8 bases. The ends lost 5 bases at V and 0 bases at J; junction bases unmatched: 10. Looked up from germline, CDR1 is SGHRS and CDR2 is YFSETQ. This CDR3 is 17 amino acids long. CDR3 coding DNA: TGCGCCAGCAGACCACCCACAACAGGGGGCTCCTACAATGAGCAGTTCTTC. Amino acids: CASRPPTTGGSYNEQFF.

This chain connects TRBV29-1 to TRBJ2-1; D might be TRBD2 (5 bases). The V gene lost 3 bases and the J gene lost 6 bases, with 12 bases spanning the gap. The germline V gene encodes CDR1 SQVTM and CDR2 ANQGSEA. The length of the CDR3 is 13 residues. DNA of the CDR3: TGCAGCGTTGACTGGCGAGGAGGCAATGAGCAGTTCTTC. It translates to CSVDWRGGNEQFF.

The chain combines TRBV9 with TRBJ2-5, with D perhaps being TRBD1 or TRBD2 (5 bases each). Germline V gives CDR1 SGDLS, CDR2 YYNGEE. This CDR3 has 17 residues. V dropped 0 bases and J dropped 1 base, with 16 bases sitting between them. Here the CDR3 DNA reads TGTGCCAGCAGCGTAGACTCCGGGACCCCTCGCCAAGAGACCCAGTACTTC. This codes for CASSVDSGTPRQETQYF.

The chain uses TRBV24-1 and TRBJ2-3, with 8 bases identical to TRBD2. CDR1 is KGHDR, CDR2 SFDVKD, per germline. The J segment lost 6 bases and the V segment lost 5 bases, leaving 21 bases of the junction unmatched. The CDR3 extends over 19 amino acids. This chain's CDR3 is CATSGTSGKKSSLGDTQYF. For the CDR3, the DNA is TGTGCCACCAGTGGAACTAGCGGAAAAAAGTCCTCTTTGGGGGATACGCAGTATTTT.

There are a few counts of this clonotype. The V and J genes are TRBV30 and TRBJ1-2; D unclear. Germline loops: CDR1 GTSNPN, CDR2 SVGIG (reference sequence). V lost 0 bases, J lost 8 bases, and 13 bases lay in between. This CDR3 has 13 amino acids. The CDR3 loop is CAWSVAIRDGYTF. In nucleotides, the CDR3 is TGTGCCTGGAGTGTAGCCATCAGAGACGGCTACACCTTC.

About this clonotype: A much larger clone sits a single nucleotide away, making a read error possible. V is TRBV7-7 and J is TRBJ1-2, with 7 bases that match TRBD1. CDR3 length: 15 residues. Per the germline V gene, CDR1 is SSHAT and CDR2 is FNYEAQ (reference sequence). The CDR3 region is CASSLTRDRADGCTF. The CDR3 DNA sequence: TGTGCCAGCAGCCTCACGAGAGACAGGGCGGATGGCTGCACCTTC.

The chain recombines TRBV12-3 or TRBV12-4 with TRBJ2-3; TRBD2 agrees at 11 bases. Trimming cost V 5 bases and J 11 bases; bases outside gene matches: 6. The CDR3 is 13 residues long. The CDR3 coding sequence is TGTGCCAGCAGTATTAGCGGGGGGGGAGAGCAGTATTTT. Amino acids: CASSISGGGEQYF.

In its sample, this clonotype was seen a few times. The rearrangement links TRBV6-4 to TRBJ2-1; 12 positions match TRBD2. Germline V CDR1 and CDR2: MRHNA, SNTAGT. The CDR3 runs to 14 residues. Trimming took 6 bases from V and 9 from J; bases not matched to a gene: 6. The CDR3 bases are TGTGCCAGCAGCCCCCTAGCGGGAGGGTCTGAGCAGTTCTTC. This sequence encodes CASSPLAGGSEQFF.

V usage is TRBV5-6 and J usage is TRBJ2-1; maybe TRBD2 (6 bases). This CDR3 contains 15 residues. The V gene's germline CDR1 is SGHDT and CDR2 YYEEEE. V lost 0 bases and J lost 7, with 14 bases in between. For the CDR3, the DNA is TGTGCCAGCAGCTTGGGGAGGACTACGCTGAATGAGCAGTTCTTC. Amino acids: CASSLGRTTLNEQFF.

The chain joins TRBV15 to TRBJ1-1; D uncertain. The V gene's germline CDR1 is LNHNV and CDR2 YYDKDF (reference sequence). The V gene lost 0 bases and the J gene lost 5 bases, with 7 bases spanning the gap. The CDR3 runs 13 residues. The CDR3 DNA reads as TGTGCCACCAGCAGAGATGGGAGTACTGAAGCTTTCTTT. Translating it yields CATSRDGSTEAFF.

The rearrangement links TRBV2 to TRBJ2-5; D might be TRBD1 (6 bases). Trimming stripped 10 bases from V and 0 bases from J, with 12 bases between. Germline CDR1 SNHLY, CDR2 FYNNEI. CDR3 length equals 13 residues. CDR3 bases: TGTGCCATCATCCAGGGGTACCAAGAGACCCAGTACTTC. Protein sequence: CAIIQGYQETQYF.